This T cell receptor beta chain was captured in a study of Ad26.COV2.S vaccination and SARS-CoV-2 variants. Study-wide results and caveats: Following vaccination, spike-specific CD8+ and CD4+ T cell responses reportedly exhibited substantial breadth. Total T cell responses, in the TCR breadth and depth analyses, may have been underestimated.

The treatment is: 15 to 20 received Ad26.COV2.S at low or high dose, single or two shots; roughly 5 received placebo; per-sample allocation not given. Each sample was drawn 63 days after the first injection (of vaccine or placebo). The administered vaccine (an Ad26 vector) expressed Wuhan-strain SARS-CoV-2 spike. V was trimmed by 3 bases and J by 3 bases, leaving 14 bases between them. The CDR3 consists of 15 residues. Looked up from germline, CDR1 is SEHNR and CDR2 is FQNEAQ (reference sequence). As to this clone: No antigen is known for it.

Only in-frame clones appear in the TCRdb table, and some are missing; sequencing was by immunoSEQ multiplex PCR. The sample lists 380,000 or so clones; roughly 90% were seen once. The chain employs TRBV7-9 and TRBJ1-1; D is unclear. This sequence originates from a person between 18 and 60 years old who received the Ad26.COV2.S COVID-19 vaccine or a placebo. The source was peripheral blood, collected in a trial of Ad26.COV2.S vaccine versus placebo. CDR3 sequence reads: CASSLGRREYTEAFF. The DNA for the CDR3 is TGTGCCAGCAGCTTGGGTCGCAGAGAATACACTGAAGCTTTCTTT. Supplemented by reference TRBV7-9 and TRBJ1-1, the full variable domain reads DTGVSQNPRHKITKRGQNVTFRCDPISEHNRLYWYRQTLGQGPEFLTYFQNEAQLEKSRLLSDRFSAERPKGSFSTLEIQRTEQGDSAMYLCASSLGRREYTEAFFGQGTRLTVV.